One and the same sample provided the 29 T cell receptor beta chains below, sequenced in a study of cytomegalovirus exposure and HLA in healthy donors. With 60 Vbeta and 13 Jbeta primers, the PCR was carried out. This table comes from immunoSEQ multiplex PCR, and its TCRdb copy is limited to in-frame clones, with some not included. The sample records 100,000 or so clones, approximately 85% being singletons. Sequencing used PBMCs. The source is a man under 40 in good health and CMV-seropositive.

The chain carries TRBV29-1 and TRBJ1-3; 7 nucleotides agree with TRBD1. The CDR3 spans 17 residues. The germline gives CDR1 SQVTM, CDR2 ANQGSEA. The V gene end was trimmed by 7 bases and the J gene end by 0 bases; junction bases not matched to a gene: 15. The CDR3 nucleotides read TGCAGCGCCTTACGGGACAGTGTTAGCCCCTCTGGAAACACCATATATTTT. This sequence encodes CSALRDSVSPSGNTIYF. Variable domain in full (rest from reference TRBV29-1 and TRBJ1-3): SAVISQKPSRDICQRGTSLTIQCQVDSQVTMMFWYRQQPGQSLTLIATANQGSEATYESGFVIDKFPISRPNLTFSTLTVSNMSPEDSSIYLCSALRDSVSPSGNTIYFGEGSWLTVV.

Only one count was recorded for this clone. This chain joins TRBV5-4 and TRBJ1-4; D may be TRBD1 (5 bases). CDR1 SGHNT and CDR2 YYREEE come from the germline V gene (reference sequence). The CDR3 length is 17 residues. V was pared by 3 bases and J by 0 bases, with 15 bases between. The CDR3 DNA reads as TGTGCCAGCAGCTCTGACAGCACTTATGCAACTAATGAAAAACTGTTTTTT. Its protein product is CASSSDSTYATNEKLFF.

The chain carries TRBV7-2 and TRBJ2-2; D might be TRBD2 (5 bases). The germline gives CDR1 SGHTA, CDR2 FQGNSA. This CDR3 is 15 amino acids long. Trimming took 3 bases from V and 5 from J, leaving 13 bases between them. CDR3 in DNA: TGTGCCAGCAGCTTCCAGGCGGGCGCGACCGGGGAGCTGTTTTTT. Translating gives CASSFQAGATGELFF.

V gene TRBV7-9 combines with J gene TRBJ1-1, with D possibly being TRBD1 (5 bases). The CDR3 has 13 amino acids. V lost 5 bases and J lost 4, with 11 bases in between. CDR1 is SEHNR, CDR2 FQNEAQ, per germline (reference sequence). CDR3 in DNA: TGTGCCAGCAGCCGGAAAGGGGTCACTGAAGCTTTCTTT. Amino acid sequence: CASSRKGVTEAFF.

Notes on this clone: Germline and junction disagree at one end, which may indicate a read error. CDR3 coding DNA: TGTTCCAGCAGCCTCGGGGTGGGGTCTCAGTTCTTC. Its protein is CSSSLGVGSQFF. The chain joins TRBV7-9 to TRBJ2-1; weak D call: TRBD2 (5 bases). This CDR3 has 12 residues. The germline gives CDR1 SEHNR, CDR2 FQNEAQ (reference sequence).

This chain links TRBV29-1 with TRBJ1-4, with 8 nucleotides matching TRBD1. Per the germline V gene, CDR1 is SQVTM and CDR2 is ANQGSEA. Germline trimming cut 6 bases from V and 7 bases from J; bases unmatched to any gene: 4. The CDR3 is 12 amino acids. The CDR3 DNA follows: TGCAGCGTAGCACAGGGGGGTGAAAAACTGTTTTTT. This translates into CSVAQGGEKLFF.

The chain combines TRBV7-8 with TRBJ2-7; the D gene is possibly TRBD2 (6 bases). CDR1 is SGHVS, CDR2 FQNEAQ, per germline. Trimming took off 5 bases at V and 2 bases at J, with 13 bases between the two ends. CDR3 size: 14 residues. The CDR3 DNA reads TGTGCCAGCAGCCCTGGGGGGAAACCCTACGAGCAGTACTTC. Its translation: CASSPGGKPYEQYF.

The J gene is TRBJ1-6, the V gene TRBV14; tentatively, D is TRBD1 (6 bases). V dropped 4 bases and J dropped 7 bases, with 17 bases sitting between them. Germline-derived CDR1 and CDR2 are SGHDN and FVKESK. The CDR3 runs to 16 residues. This CDR3 is CASSPFIGQQNSPLHF. The DNA for the CDR3 is TGTGCCAGCAGCCCATTTATAGGACAGCAGAATTCACCCCTCCACTTT.

This chain connects TRBV5-1 to TRBJ1-1; TRBD1 is a possible D gene (6 bases). This CDR3 is 18 amino acids long. Germline loops: CDR1 SGHRS, CDR2 YFSETQ. V lost 3 bases, J lost 5 bases, and 26 bases lay in between. CDR3 coding DNA: TGCGCCAGCAGCTGGGTCACGGGCACGCGGGGGGGCGGTACTGAAGCTTTCTTT. Translating gives CASSWVTGTRGGGTEAFF. Full variable domain (rest looked up from reference TRBV5-1 and TRBJ1-1): KAGVTQTPRYLIKTRGQQVTLSCSPISGHRSVSWYQQTPGQGLQFLFEYFSETQRNKGNFPGRFSGRQFSNSRSEMNVSTLELGDSALYLCASSWVTGTRGGGTEAFFGQGTRLTVV.

The chain is built from TRBV5-1 and TRBJ1-2; 7 bases match TRBD1. The germline CDR1 and CDR2 sequences are SGHRS and YFSETQ. The CDR3 is 13 amino acids. V was clipped by 3 bases and J by 4 bases; unmatched bases: 3. CDR3 residues: CASSSTGAYGYTF. CDR3 coding DNA: TGCGCCAGCAGCTCAACAGGGGCCTATGGCTACACCTTC.

CDR3 in DNA: TGTGCCAGCAGCCCCTTGGGGGGAATGACCGGGGAGCTGTTTTTT. This encodes CASSPLGGMTGELFF. The rearrangement uses TRBV9 and TRBJ2-2; D may be TRBD2 (6 bases). Trimming removed 4 bases at V and 5 bases at J, with 15 bases between. Germline V CDR1 and CDR2: SGDLS, YYNGEE. This CDR3 has 15 residues.

The chain couples TRBV5-1 to TRBJ2-2, with 13 bases fitting TRBD2. Unmatched junction bases numbered 3, after V lost 4 bases and J lost 6 bases. This CDR3 is built from 15 residues. CDR1 SGHRS and CDR2 YFSETQ come from the germline V gene. The chain's CDR3 is CASSTSGRAAGELFF. CDR3 sequence (DNA): TGCGCCAGCAGCACTAGCGGGAGGGCCGCCGGGGAGCTGTTTTTT.

This clone was counted once. The J gene is TRBJ2-3, the V gene TRBV6-1; possibly TRBD1 for D (6 bases). The germline V gene has CDR1 MNHNS and CDR2 SASEGT. This CDR3 has 15 residues. V dropped 7 bases and J dropped 1 base, with 15 bases sitting between them. CDR3 amino acids: CASTPTGTRTDTQYF. The CDR3 nucleotides read TGTGCCAGCACGCCCACAGGGACCCGCACAGATACGCAGTATTTT.

The CDR3: CASSPKTGGSGNTIYF. The CDR3 DNA is TGTGCCAGCAGCCCAAAAACAGGGGGCTCTGGAAACACCATATATTTT. This chain uses TRBV13 with TRBJ1-3; 8 nucleotides match TRBD1. Trimming at V came to 5 bases and at J to 0 bases, leaving 6 bases not matched to a gene. Germline V lookup: CDR1 PRHDT, CDR2 FYEKMQ (reference sequence). The length of the CDR3 is 16 residues.

The sample holds a few counts of this clone. V and J are TRBV10-3 and TRBJ2-7; D is unclear. Trimming removed 4 bases at V and 0 bases at J, with 4 bases between. This CDR3 has 12 amino acids. CDR1 ENHRY and CDR2 SYGVKD come from the germline V gene. CDR3 nucleotides: TGTGCCATCAGTGGAGCCTCCTACGAGCAGTACTTC. Residues: CAISGASYEQYF.

J is TRBJ1-2 and V is TRBV4-1; 11 nucleotides line up with TRBD1. J was trimmed by 3 bases and V by 5 bases; bases with no gene match: 14. This CDR3 region has 18 residues. Looked up from germline, CDR1 is MGHRA and CDR2 is YSYEKL. This CDR3 is CASSYLVRTGGADYGYTF. The CDR3 region has the DNA TGCGCCAGCAGCTACCTTGTAAGGACAGGGGGCGCCGACTATGGCTACACCTTC.

This rearrangement joins TRBV6-1 to TRBJ1-6; TRBD1 is a possible D gene (6 bases). The CDR3 loop spans 14 amino acids. V shed 11 bases and J shed 9 bases, with 20 bases lying between them. In germline, CDR1 is MNHNS, CDR2 SASEGT. The DNA of the CDR3 is TGTGCCTCAACCGGGGACACAGGGTTTTCACCCCTCCACTTT. It codes for CASTGDTGFSPLHF.

This chain joins TRBV28 and TRBJ2-2, with D possibly being TRBD1 (5 bases). CDR3 length equals 15 residues. V shed 2 bases and J shed 6 bases, with 13 bases lying between them. From germline, CDR1 is MDHEN and CDR2 SYDVKM. The CDR3: CASSLQGKWSGELFF. CDR3 bases: TGTGCCAGCAGTTTACAGGGAAAGTGGTCCGGGGAGCTGTTTTTT.

The chain couples TRBV10-3 to TRBJ2-7; 11 bases are a match to TRBD2. In germline, CDR1 is ENHRY, CDR2 SYGVKD. The CDR3 has 15 amino acids. V trimming: 3 bases; J trimming: 4 bases; junction bases outside the gene matches: 5. CDR3 sequence: CAISDGTSGSYEQYF. In DNA, the CDR3 is TGTGCCATCAGTGACGGGACTAGCGGTTCTTACGAGCAGTACTTC.

The gene calls are TRBV6-1 and TRBJ2-1; D remains ambiguous. Germline values: CDR1 MNHNS, CDR2 SASEGT. CDR3 length: 12 amino acids. The CDR3 sequence: CVTAQFGNEQFF. In DNA, the CDR3 is TGTGTCACAGCCCAATTCGGCAATGAGCAGTTCTTC.

The chain joins TRBV6-5 to TRBJ2-2; D remains ambiguous. V lost 7 bases to trimming and J lost 7 bases, with 7 bases between them. CDR1 and CDR2 from the germline V gene are MNHEY and SVGAGI. The length of the CDR3 is 11 residues. The DNA for the CDR3 is TGTGCCAGCACCCTAGGCGGGGAGCTGTTTTTT. It is translated as CASTLGGELFF.

This clone was counted at least ten times. The rearrangement links TRBV6-6 to TRBJ1-4, with TRBD1 matching 9 bases. Germline assignment: CDR1 MNHNY and CDR2 SVGAGI (reference sequence). CDR3 length: 15 amino acids. The J segment lost 4 bases and the V segment lost 7 bases, leaving 7 bases of the junction unmatched. CDR3 residues: CASTQQGALNEKLFF. CDR3 nucleotide sequence: TGTGCCAGCACGCAACAGGGGGCACTTAATGAAAAACTGTTTTTT.

This chain joins TRBV20-1 and TRBJ2-5, with D possibly being TRBD1 (6 bases). Trimming removed 5 bases at V and 3 bases at J, with 7 bases between. Germline CDR1 is DFQATT and CDR2 is SNEGSKA (reference sequence). This CDR3 has 11 residues. This CDR3 is CSARTEETQYF. The CDR3 DNA reads as TGCAGTGCTCGGACAGAAGAGACCCAGTACTTC.

This chain connects TRBV19 to TRBJ2-7, with a tentative D call TRBD1 (6 bases). The germline gives CDR1 LNHDA, CDR2 SQIVND (reference sequence). The V end lost 3 bases, the J end lost 2 bases, and 11 bases lay between the germline ends. The CDR3 is 14 amino acids. CDR3 coding DNA: TGTGCCAGTAGTATCTCGGACAGAGCCTACGAGCAGTACTTC. It specifies CASSISDRAYEQYF. The complete variable domain, with remaining parts taken from reference TRBV19 and TRBJ2-7, reads DGGITQSPKYLFRKEGQNVTLSCEQNLNHDAMYWYRQDPGQGLRLIYYSQIVNDFQKGDIAEGYSVSREKKESFPLTVTSAQKNPTAFYLCASSISDRAYEQYFGPGTRLTVT.

The chain uses TRBV29-1 and TRBJ1-4, with TRBD1 as a possible D gene (5 bases). V lost 4 bases and J lost 4, with 13 bases in between. The CDR3 consists of 14 residues. Germline CDR1 and CDR2: SQVTM and ANQGSEA. The DNA of the CDR3 is TGCAGCGTTGTATATGGGGCGCGTAATGAAAAACTGTTTTTT. This codes for CSVVYGARNEKLFF. The whole variable domain, filled in from reference TRBV29-1 and TRBJ1-4, reads SAVISQKPSRDICQRGTSLTIQCQVDSQVTMMFWYRQQPGQSLTLIATANQGSEATYESGFVIDKFPISRPNLTFSTLTVSNMSPEDSSIYLCSVVYGARNEKLFFGSGTQLSVL.

The chain is built from TRBV28 and TRBJ1-2; D call uncertain. The CDR3 is made up of 13 amino acids. Germline V lookup: CDR1 MDHEN, CDR2 SYDVKM. V shed 6 bases and J shed 3 bases, with 11 bases lying between them. The CDR3 region has the DNA TGTGCCAGCAGCTTCGGGGTTCACTATGGCTACACCTTC. Translation: CASSFGVHYGYTF.

This clone was seen a handful of times. The rearrangement joins TRBV11-3 to TRBJ1-5; D perhaps matches TRBD1 (5 bases). The ends were cut back, 4 bases at V and 4 bases at J, with 8 bases in the middle. CDR3 size: 13 residues. Germline CDR1 is SGHNT and CDR2 is YENEEA. CDR3 loop: CASSSGQNQPQHF. CDR3 nucleotide sequence: TGTGCCAGCAGCTCCGGACAAAATCAGCCCCAGCATTTT.

V usage is TRBV11-3 and J usage is TRBJ2-7, with D possibly matching TRBD1 (5 bases). V lost 5 bases and J lost 6, with 14 bases in between. This CDR3 has 13 residues. The germline V gene encodes CDR1 SGHNT and CDR2 YENEEA. Written as DNA, the CDR3 is TGTGCCAGCAGCCGAGACAGCGTTGGCGAGCAGTACTTC. Translation gives CASSRDSVGEQYF.

The rearrangement joins TRBV18 to TRBJ2-7, with TRBD1 matching 11 bases. This CDR3 is 17 amino acids long. Germline-derived CDR1 and CDR2 are KGHSH and LQKENI. Unmatched junction bases numbered 10, after V lost 3 bases and J lost 3 bases. The CDR3 DNA reads as TGTGCCAGCTCACCGATTAACCGGGACAGGGGGAACTACGAGCAGTACTTC. This translates into CASSPINRDRGNYEQYF. The full variable domain, rest sourced from reference TRBV18 and TRBJ2-7, is NAGVMQNPRHLVRRRGQEARLRCSPMKGHSHVYWYRQLPEEGLKFMVYLQKENIIDESGMPKERFSAEFPKEGPSILRIQQVVRGDSAAYFCASSPINRDRGNYEQYFGPGTRLTVT.